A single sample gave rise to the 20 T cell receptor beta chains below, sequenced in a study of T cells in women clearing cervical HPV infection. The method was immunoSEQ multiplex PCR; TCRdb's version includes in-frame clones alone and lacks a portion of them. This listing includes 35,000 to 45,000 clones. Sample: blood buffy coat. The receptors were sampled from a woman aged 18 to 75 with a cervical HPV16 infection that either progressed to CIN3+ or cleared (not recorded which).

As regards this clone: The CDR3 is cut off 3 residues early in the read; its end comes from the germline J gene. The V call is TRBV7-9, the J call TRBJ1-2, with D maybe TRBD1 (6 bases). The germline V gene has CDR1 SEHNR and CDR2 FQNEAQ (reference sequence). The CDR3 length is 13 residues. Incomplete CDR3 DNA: TGTGCCAGCAGCCTAGGACAGAAAAACATC. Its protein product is CASSLGQKNI. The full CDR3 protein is CASSLGQKNIYTF.

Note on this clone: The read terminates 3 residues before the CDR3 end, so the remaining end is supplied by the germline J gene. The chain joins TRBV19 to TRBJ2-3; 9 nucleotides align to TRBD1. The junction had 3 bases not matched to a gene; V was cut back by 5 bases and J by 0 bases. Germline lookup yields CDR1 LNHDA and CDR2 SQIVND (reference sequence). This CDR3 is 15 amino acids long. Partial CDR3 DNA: TGTGCCAGTAGTGTCGGGACAGGGAGCACAGATACG. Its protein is CASSVGTGSTDT. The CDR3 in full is CASSVGTGSTDTQYF.

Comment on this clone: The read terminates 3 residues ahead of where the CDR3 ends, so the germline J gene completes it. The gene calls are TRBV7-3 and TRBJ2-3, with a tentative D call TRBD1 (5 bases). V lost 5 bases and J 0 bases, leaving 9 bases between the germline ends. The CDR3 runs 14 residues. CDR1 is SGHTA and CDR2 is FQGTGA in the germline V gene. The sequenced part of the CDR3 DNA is TGTGCCAGCAGCCTTACAGGAAGCACAGATACG. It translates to CASSLTGSTDT. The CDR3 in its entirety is CASSLTGSTDTQYF. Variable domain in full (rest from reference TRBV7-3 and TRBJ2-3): GAGVSQTPSNKVTEKGKYVELRCDPISGHTALYWYRQSLGQGPEFLIYFQGTGAADDSGLPNDRFFAVRPEGSVSTLKIQRTERGDSAVYLCASSLTGSTDTQYFGPGTRLTVL.

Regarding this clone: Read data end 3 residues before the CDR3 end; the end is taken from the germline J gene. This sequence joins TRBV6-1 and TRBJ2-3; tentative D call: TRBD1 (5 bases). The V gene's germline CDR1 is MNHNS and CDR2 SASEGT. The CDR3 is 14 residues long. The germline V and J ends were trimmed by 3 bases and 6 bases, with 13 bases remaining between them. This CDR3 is CASSEDKVLDTQYF. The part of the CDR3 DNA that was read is TGTGCCAGCAGTGAGGACAAGGTCTTGGATACG.

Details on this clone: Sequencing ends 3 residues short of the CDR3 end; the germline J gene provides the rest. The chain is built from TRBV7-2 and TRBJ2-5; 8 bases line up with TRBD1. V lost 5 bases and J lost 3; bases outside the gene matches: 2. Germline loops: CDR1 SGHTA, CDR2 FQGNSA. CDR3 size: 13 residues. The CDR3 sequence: CASSKDREETQYF. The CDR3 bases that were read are TGTGCCAGCAGCAAGGACAGGGAAGAGACC.

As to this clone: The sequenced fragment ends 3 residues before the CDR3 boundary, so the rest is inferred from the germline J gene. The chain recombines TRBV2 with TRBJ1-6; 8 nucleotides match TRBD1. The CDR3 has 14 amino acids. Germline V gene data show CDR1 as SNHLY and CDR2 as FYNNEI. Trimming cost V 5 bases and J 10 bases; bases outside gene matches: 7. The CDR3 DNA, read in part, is TGTGCCAGCAGTCCGGGACAGGAATGGTCACCC. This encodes CASSPGQEWSP. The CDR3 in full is CASSPGQEWSPLHF. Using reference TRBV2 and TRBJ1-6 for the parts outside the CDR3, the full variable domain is EPEVTQTPSHQVTQMGQEVILRCVPISNHLYFYWYRQILGQKVEFLVSFYNNEISEKSEIFDDQFSVERPDGSNFTLKIRSTKLEDSAMYFCASSPGQEWSPLHFGNGTRLTVT.

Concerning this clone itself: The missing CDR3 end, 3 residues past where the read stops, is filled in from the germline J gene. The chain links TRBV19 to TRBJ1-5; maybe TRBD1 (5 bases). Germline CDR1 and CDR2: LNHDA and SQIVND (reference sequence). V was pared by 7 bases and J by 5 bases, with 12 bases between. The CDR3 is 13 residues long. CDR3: CASIGGSDQPQHF. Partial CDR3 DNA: TGTGCCAGTATCGGGGGATCTGATCAGCCC.

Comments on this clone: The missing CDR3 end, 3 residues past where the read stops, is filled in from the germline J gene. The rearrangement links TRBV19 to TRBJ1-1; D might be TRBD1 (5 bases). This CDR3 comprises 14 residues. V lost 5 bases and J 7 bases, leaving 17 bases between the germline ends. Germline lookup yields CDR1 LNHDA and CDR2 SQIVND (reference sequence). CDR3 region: CASSSAGGANEAFF. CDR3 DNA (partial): TGTGCCAGTAGTTCAGCGGGCGGGGCCAATGAA.

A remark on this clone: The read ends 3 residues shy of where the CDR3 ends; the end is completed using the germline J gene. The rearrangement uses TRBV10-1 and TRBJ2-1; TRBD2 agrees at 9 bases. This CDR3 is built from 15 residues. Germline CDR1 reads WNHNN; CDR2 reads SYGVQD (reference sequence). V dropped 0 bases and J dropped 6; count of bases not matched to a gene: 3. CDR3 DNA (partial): TGCGCCAGCAGTGAGTCGGGACTAGCAGGCAATGAG. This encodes CASSESGLAGNE. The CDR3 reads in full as CASSESGLAGNEQFF.

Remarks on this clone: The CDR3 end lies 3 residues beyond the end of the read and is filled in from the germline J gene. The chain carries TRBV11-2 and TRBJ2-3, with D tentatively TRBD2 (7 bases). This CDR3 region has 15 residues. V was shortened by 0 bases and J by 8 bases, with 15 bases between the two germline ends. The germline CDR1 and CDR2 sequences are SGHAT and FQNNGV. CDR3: CASSLDGGGAGTQYF. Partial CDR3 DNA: TGTGCCAGCAGCTTAGATGGGGGGGGCGCGGGTACG.

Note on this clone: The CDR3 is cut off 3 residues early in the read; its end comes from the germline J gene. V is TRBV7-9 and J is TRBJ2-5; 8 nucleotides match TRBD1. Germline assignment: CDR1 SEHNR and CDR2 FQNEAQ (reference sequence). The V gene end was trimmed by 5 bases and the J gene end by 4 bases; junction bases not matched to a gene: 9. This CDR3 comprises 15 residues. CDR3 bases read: TGTGCCAGCAGCCCCGGACAGGGCCGGGGAGAGACC. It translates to CASSPGQGRGET. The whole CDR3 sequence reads CASSPGQGRGETQYF. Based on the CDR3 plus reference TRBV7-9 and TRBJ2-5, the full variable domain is DTGVSQNPRHKITKRGQNVTFRCDPISEHNRLYWYRQTLGQGPEFLTYFQNEAQLEKSRLLSDRFSAERPKGSFSTLEIQRTEQGDSAMYLCASSPGQGRGETQYFGPGTRLLVL.

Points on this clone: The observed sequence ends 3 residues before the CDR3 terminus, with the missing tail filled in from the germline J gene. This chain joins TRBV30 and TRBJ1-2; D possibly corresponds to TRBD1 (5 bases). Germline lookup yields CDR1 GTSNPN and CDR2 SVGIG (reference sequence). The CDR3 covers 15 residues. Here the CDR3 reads CAWSVGHGRSDGYTF. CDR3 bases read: TGTGCCTGGAGTGTAGGACATGGCCGTTCTGACGGC.

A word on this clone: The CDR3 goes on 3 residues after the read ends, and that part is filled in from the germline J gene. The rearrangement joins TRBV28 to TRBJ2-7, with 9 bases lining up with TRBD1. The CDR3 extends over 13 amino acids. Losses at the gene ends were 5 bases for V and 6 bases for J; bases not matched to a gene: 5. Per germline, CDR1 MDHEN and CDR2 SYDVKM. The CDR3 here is CASSEGQGFEQYF. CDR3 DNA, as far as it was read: TGTGCCAGCAGTGAGGGACAGGGTTTCGAG.

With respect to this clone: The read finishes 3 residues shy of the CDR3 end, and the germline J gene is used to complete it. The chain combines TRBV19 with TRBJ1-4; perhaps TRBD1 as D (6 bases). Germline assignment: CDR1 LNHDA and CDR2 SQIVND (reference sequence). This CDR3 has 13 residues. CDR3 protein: CASTLRGGWALFF. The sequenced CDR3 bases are TGTGCCAGTACTCTCCGCGGGGGCTGGGCA.

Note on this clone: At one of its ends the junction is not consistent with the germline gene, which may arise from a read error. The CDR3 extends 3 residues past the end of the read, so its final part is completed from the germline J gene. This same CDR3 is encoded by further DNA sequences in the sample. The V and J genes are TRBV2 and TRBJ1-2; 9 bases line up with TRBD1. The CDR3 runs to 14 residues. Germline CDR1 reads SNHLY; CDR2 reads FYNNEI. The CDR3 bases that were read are TGTGCTAGCAGGGGACAGGGAAGGAACTATGGC. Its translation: CASRGQGRNYG. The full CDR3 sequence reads CASRGQGRNYGYTF.

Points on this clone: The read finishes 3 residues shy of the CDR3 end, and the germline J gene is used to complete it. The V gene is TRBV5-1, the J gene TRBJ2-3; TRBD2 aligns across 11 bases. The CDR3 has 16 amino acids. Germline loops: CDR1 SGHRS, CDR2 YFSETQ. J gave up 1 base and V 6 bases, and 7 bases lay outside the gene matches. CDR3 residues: CASTPLSGGGTDTQYF. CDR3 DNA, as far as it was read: TGCGCCAGCACCCCCCTTAGCGGGGGGGGCACAGATACG.

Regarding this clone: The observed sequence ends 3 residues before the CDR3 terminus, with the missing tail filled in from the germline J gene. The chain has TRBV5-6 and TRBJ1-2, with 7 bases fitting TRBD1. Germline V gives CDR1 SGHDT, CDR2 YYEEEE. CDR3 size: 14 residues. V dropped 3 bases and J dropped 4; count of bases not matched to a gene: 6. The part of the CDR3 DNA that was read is TGTGCCAGCAGCTCTCCCCGGGACAGCTATGGC. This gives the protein CASSSPRDSYG. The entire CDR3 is CASSSPRDSYGYTF.

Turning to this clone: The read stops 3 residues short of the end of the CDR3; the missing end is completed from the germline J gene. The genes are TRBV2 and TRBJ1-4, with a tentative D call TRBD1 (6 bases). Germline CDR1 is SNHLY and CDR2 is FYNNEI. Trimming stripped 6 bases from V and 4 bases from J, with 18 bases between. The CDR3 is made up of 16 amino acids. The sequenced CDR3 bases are TGTGCCAGCAGCGACACAGGGCCGAGTAATAATGAAAAA. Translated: CASSDTGPSNNEK. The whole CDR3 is CASSDTGPSNNEKLFF.

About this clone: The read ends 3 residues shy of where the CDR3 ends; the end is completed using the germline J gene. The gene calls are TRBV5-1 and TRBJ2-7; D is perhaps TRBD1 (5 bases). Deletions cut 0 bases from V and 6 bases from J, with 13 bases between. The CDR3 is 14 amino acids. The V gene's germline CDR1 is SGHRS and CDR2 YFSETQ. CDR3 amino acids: CASSLGQGFGEQYF. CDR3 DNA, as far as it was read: TGCGCCAGCAGCTTGGGGCAGGGCTTTGGCGAG. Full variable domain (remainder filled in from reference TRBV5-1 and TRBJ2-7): KAGVTQTPRYLIKTRGQQVTLSCSPISGHRSVSWYQQTPGQGLQFLFEYFSETQRNKGNFPGRFSGRQFSNSRSEMNVSTLELGDSALYLCASSLGQGFGEQYFGPGTRLTVT.

The covered CDR3 bases are TGTGCCAGCAGCCGCGGACTAGCGGGTGACAATGAG. Protein: CASSRGLAGDNE. The CDR3 reads in full as CASSRGLAGDNEQFF. The chain recombines TRBV11-3 with TRBJ2-1; 11 positions agree with TRBD2. The CDR3 is cut off 3 residues early in the read; its end comes from the germline J gene. The CDR3 is made up of 15 amino acids. V shed 5 bases and J 5 bases; nucleotides not matched to a gene: 5. Germline loops: CDR1 SGHNT, CDR2 YENEEA.